The 24 T cell receptor beta chains below all came from one sample that was sequenced in a study of T cell repertoires in cytomegalovirus infection. TCRdb analysed the reads with MiXCR anew, one entry per CDR3 protein. The sample includes some 480,000 distinct CDR3 sequences, about 33% of them seen just once. These receptors have no identified antigens. Sample: cultured PBMCs, taken from culture after CMV antigen stimulation. Every receptor here comes from a human donor in good health (CMV status not recorded). Some clones in this sample may be carry-over from other donors' samples.

This sequence joins TRBV6-5 and TRBJ2-1, with D perhaps TRBD2 (5 bases). The ends were cut back, 4 bases at V and 1 base at J, with 14 bases in the middle. CDR1 and CDR2 (germline): MNHEY, SVGAGI. The CDR3 has 16 amino acids. CDR3 amino acids: CASSWEAVSSYNEQFF. CDR3 nucleotide sequence: TGTGCCAGCAGTTGGGAAGCGGTTTCTTCCTACAATGAGCAGTTCTTC.

There are many counts of this clonotype. This chain uses TRBV7-2 with TRBJ1-5; TRBD1 is a possible D gene (5 bases). CDR3 length: 15 amino acids. Germline values: CDR1 SGHTA, CDR2 FQGNSA. V was shortened by 2 bases and J by 1 base, with 9 bases between the two germline ends. The CDR3 DNA follows: TGTGCCAGCAGCTTAATGGGGGAGAGCAATCAGCCCCAGCATTTT. It specifies CASSLMGESNQPQHF.

The chain is built from TRBV6-6 and TRBJ2-3; D uncertain. With 4 bases removed from V and 4 bases from J, the gap between germline ends came to 9 bases. The CDR3 spans 13 residues. Per germline, CDR1 MNHNY and CDR2 SVGAGI (reference sequence). This CDR3 is CASSLWDSDTQYF. The CDR3 DNA reads TGTGCCAGCAGTTTATGGGATTCAGATACGCAGTATTTT.

The J gene is TRBJ1-1, the V gene TRBV6-5; D is ambiguous. CDR3 length: 14 amino acids. In germline, CDR1 is MNHEY, CDR2 SVGAGI. Trimming cost V 0 bases and J 4 bases, with 9 bases left between them. In DNA, the CDR3 is TGTGCCAGCAGTTACTCGGCGCTCGGCACTGAAGCTTTCTTT. Its translation is CASSYSALGTEAFF.

The J gene is TRBJ2-7, the V gene TRBV19; TRBD2 matches 8 bases. The J segment lost 1 base and the V segment lost 6 bases, leaving 5 bases of the junction unmatched. The CDR3 extends over 14 amino acids. CDR1 LNHDA and CDR2 SQIVND come from the germline V gene (reference sequence). CDR3 in amino acids: CASSPGLGSYEQYV. CDR3 coding DNA: TGTGCCAGTAGCCCGGGACTAGGGTCCTACGAGCAGTACGTC.

The CDR3 sequence: CASSQEQLETQYF. CDR3 nucleotide sequence: TGCGCCAGCAGCCAAGAGCAGCTAGAGACCCAGTACTTC. The chain uses TRBV4-1 and TRBJ2-5; D remains ambiguous. Trimming removed 0 bases from V and 4 bases from J, with 6 bases in between. CDR3 length: 13 amino acids. Germline assignment: CDR1 MGHRA and CDR2 YSYEKL.

V usage is TRBV11-2 and J usage is TRBJ2-7; the match to TRBD2 covers 9 bases. The germline V gene encodes CDR1 SGHAT and CDR2 FQNNGV. CDR3 size: 17 residues. Losses at the gene ends were 3 bases for V and 0 bases for J; bases not matched to a gene: 9. The CDR3 reads CASSLISLAGSSYEQYV. The CDR3 region has the DNA TGTGCCAGCAGCTTGATCAGCCTAGCGGGGAGCTCCTACGAGCAGTACGTC.

This clonotype showed up just a few times. This rearrangement joins TRBV7-8 to TRBJ2-1, with D possibly matching TRBD2 (6 bases). Looked up from germline, CDR1 is SGHVS and CDR2 is FQNEAQ. Trimming shortened V by 1 base and J by 5 bases, and 27 bases separated the two germline ends. The CDR3 loop spans 20 amino acids. CDR3 in DNA: TGTGCCAGCAGCTTAGGTTCCCGGGCGGGGCGACCCCAACGGCACAATGAGCAGTTCTTC. Translated: CASSLGSRAGRPQRHNEQFF.

The chain carries TRBV19 and TRBJ2-7; D gene uncertain. Germline loops: CDR1 LNHDA, CDR2 SQIVND (reference sequence). The ends were cut back, 3 bases at V and 0 bases at J, with 6 bases in the middle. The CDR3 contains 13 residues. In DNA form, the CDR3 reads TGTGCCAGTAGTATGAAAATCTCCTACGAGCAGTACTTC. Protein: CASSMKISYEQYF.

This clonotype was counted only a few times. The chain joins TRBV24-1 to TRBJ2-5, with TRBD1 identical over 8 bases. The CDR3 is 13 residues long. The germline V gene encodes CDR1 KGHDR and CDR2 SFDVKD. Trimming removed 9 bases from V and 0 bases from J; junction bases left unmatched: 2. The CDR3 nucleotides read TGTGCCACCGGGGACAGGTACCAAGAGACCCAGTACTTC. Residues: CATGDRYQETQYF.

The CDR3 bases are TGTGCCACCAGTGTTAGCCAATCAAGATCAGACAGGGGAAAAGGCAATGAGCAGTTCTTC. Translated: CATSVSQSRSDRGKGNEQFF. V is TRBV24-1 and J is TRBJ2-1; TRBD1 matches 8 bases. The CDR3 covers 20 residues. The trim removed 5 bases at V and 6 bases at J, leaving 23 bases unmatched. Germline V lookup: CDR1 KGHDR, CDR2 SFDVKD.

The sample holds a few counts of this clonotype. The V and J genes are TRBV4-1 and TRBJ2-3; 7 nucleotides line up with TRBD2. Germline assignment: CDR1 MGHRA and CDR2 YSYEKL. The CDR3 extends over 14 amino acids. V dropped 0 bases and J dropped 10; count of bases not matched to a gene: 7. This CDR3 reads CASSQEGGLVAQYF. CDR3 DNA sequence: TGCGCCAGCAGCCAAGAGGGAGGACTAGTGGCGCAGTATTTT.

This clonotype was seen a few times. The V and J genes are TRBV27 and TRBJ1-2; the D is unclear. CDR1 is MNHEY, CDR2 SMNVEV, per germline (reference sequence). The CDR3 is made up of 13 amino acids. Trimming removed 1 base at V and 5 bases at J, with 8 bases between. CDR3 loop: CASSLYADYGYTF. The CDR3 coding sequence is TGTGCCAGCAGTTTATACGCGGATTATGGCTACACCTTC.

This clonotype was detected a few times. V and J are TRBV4-1 and TRBJ1-5; D call uncertain. V was clipped by 0 bases and J by 7 bases, with 16 bases between them. Germline values: CDR1 MGHRA, CDR2 YSYEKL. This CDR3 is 16 amino acids long. Here the CDR3 reads CASSQDSGGRGQPQHF. CDR3 in DNA: TGCGCCAGCAGCCAAGATTCAGGAGGGCGCGGGCAGCCCCAGCATTTT.

V is TRBV19 and J is TRBJ2-7; 9 bases are shared with TRBD1. V lost 0 bases to trimming and J lost 5 bases; unmatched junction nucleotides: 5. The length of the CDR3 is 15 residues. Germline CDR1 LNHDA, CDR2 SQIVND (reference sequence). For the CDR3, the DNA is TGTGCCAGTAGTATAGATCGGGGACAGGGCAACGAGCAGTACTTC. This sequence encodes CASSIDRGQGNEQYF.

This chain links TRBV4-1 with TRBJ2-7; a weak D match, TRBD1 (7 bases). The V and J ends lost 0 bases and 5 bases respectively, with 23 bases between them. The CDR3 runs to 18 residues. CDR1 and CDR2 from the germline V gene are MGHRA and YSYEKL. Written as DNA, the CDR3 is TGCGCCAGCAGCCAAGACTCTATCAGGCAGGGGGGTAGGAACGAGCAGTACGTC. It is translated as CASSQDSIRQGGRNEQYV.

This clonotype was counted only a few times. V and J are TRBV6-5 and TRBJ2-7; 10 bases are shared with TRBD1. J was trimmed by 7 bases and V by 0 bases; bases with no gene match: 6. The CDR3 spans 15 residues. The V gene's germline CDR1 is MNHEY and CDR2 SVGAGI. The CDR3 region has the DNA TGTGCCAGCAGTTACTCGAGACAGGGGGCACGAGAGCAGTACTTC. Translating gives CASSYSRQGAREQYF.

The chain has TRBV28 and TRBJ1-4; possible D gene TRBD1, 5 bases. In germline, CDR1 is MDHEN, CDR2 SYDVKM. CDR3 size: 17 residues. Deletions cut 0 bases from V and 4 bases from J, with 15 bases between. CDR3 loop: CASSLCSVGHNNEKLFF. Written as DNA, the CDR3 is TGTGCCAGCAGTTTATGCTCGGTGGGGCATAATAATGAAAAACTGTTTTTT.

The chain combines TRBV4-3 with TRBJ1-5; D remains unclear. This CDR3 contains 15 residues. V dropped 1 base and J dropped 1 base, with 8 bases sitting between them. Germline assignment: CDR1 LGHNA and CDR2 YSLEER. The CDR3: CASSQGLLSNQPQHF. CDR3 in DNA: TGCGCCAGCAGCCAAGGACTTTTGAGCAATCAGCCCCAGCATTTT.

The chain uses TRBV12-5 and TRBJ2-2; a weak D match, TRBD2 (6 bases). Germline V gene sequence: CDR1 LGHNT, CDR2 FRNRAP. V lost 3 bases, J lost 4 bases, and 12 bases lay in between. CDR3 length: 15 amino acids. The CDR3 sequence: CASGFRAEGTGELFF. The DNA for the CDR3 is TGTGCTAGTGGTTTTAGAGCGGAGGGCACCGGGGAGCTGTTTTTT.

This clonotype has just a few counts. The CDR3, as DNA: TGTGCCAGCAGTTACCTAGCGCGAGTCAACACAGATACGCAGTATTTT. This translates into CASSYLARVNTDTQYF. This chain uses TRBV6-2 or TRBV6-3 with TRBJ2-3; a weak D match, TRBD2 (6 bases). Germline lookup yields CDR1 MNHEY and CDR2 SVGEGT. The CDR3 contains 16 residues. Trimming cost V 2 bases and J 2 bases, with 14 bases left between them.

This chain connects TRBV7-2 to TRBJ1-2; D gene ambiguous. CDR1 is SGHTA and CDR2 is FQGNSA in the germline V gene. This CDR3 has 14 residues. V lost 5 bases and J lost 3, with 13 bases in between. The CDR3 DNA reads TGTGCCAGCAGCGGGGTAAAGCGCGACTATGGCTACACCTTC. Translated, it gives CASSGVKRDYGYTF.

This clonotype has just a few counts. The J gene is TRBJ2-3, the V gene TRBV15; no clear D gene. The V gene lost 3 bases and the J gene lost 4 bases, with 11 bases spanning the gap. The germline gives CDR1 LNHNV, CDR2 YYDKDF (reference sequence). There are 14 residues in the CDR3. CDR3 DNA sequence: TGTGCCACCAGCAGGCCTGCCCCGTCAGATACGCAGTATTTT. Its translation: CATSRPAPSDTQYF.

The table lists this clonotype with a count of one. V usage is TRBV6-2 or TRBV6-3 and J usage is TRBJ1-1, with a possible D match to TRBD1 (5 bases). The germline CDR1 and CDR2 sequences are MNHEY and SVGEGT. This CDR3 has 14 residues. The V end was cut by 4 bases, the J end by 3 bases, with 12 bases between. DNA for the CDR3: TGTGCCAGCAGTTCCCGGCGGGGGTACACTGAAGCTTTCTTT. It yields the protein CASSSRRGYTEAFF.